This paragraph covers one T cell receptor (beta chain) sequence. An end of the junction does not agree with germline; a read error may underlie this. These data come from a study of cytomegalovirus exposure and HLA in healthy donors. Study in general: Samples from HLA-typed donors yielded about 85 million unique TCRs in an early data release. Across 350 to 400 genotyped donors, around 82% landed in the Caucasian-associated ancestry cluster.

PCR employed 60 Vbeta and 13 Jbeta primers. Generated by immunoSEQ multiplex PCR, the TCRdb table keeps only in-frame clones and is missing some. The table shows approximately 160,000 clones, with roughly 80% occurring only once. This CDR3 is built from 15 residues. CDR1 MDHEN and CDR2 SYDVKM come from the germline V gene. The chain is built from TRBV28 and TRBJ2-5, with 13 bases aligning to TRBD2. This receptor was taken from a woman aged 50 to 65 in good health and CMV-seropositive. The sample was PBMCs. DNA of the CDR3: TGTGCCAGCAGTATCTCTGGACTAGCGGGGGTGCGAGGGCACTTC. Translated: CASSISGLAGVRGHF.